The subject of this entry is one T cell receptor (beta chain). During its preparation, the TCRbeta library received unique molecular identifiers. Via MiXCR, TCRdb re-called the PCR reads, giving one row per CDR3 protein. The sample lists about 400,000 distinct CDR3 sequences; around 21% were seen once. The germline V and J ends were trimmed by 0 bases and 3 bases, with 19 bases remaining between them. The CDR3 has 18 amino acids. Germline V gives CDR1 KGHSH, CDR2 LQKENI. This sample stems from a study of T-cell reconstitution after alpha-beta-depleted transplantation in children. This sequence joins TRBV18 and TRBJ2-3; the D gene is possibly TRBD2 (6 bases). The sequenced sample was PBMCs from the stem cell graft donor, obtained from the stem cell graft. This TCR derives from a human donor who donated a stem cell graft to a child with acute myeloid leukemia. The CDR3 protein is CASSPPPRASRGTDTQYF. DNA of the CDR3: TGTGCCAGCTCACCACCGCCCAGGGCCTCGCGGGGAACAGATACGCAGTATTTT.